The sequence of this TCR beta chain was determined in a study of T cell clones after liver transplantation. As for this clone: The antigen is not known.

Whole-study results and caveats: In 5 of 8 subjects, circulating graft-donor-reactive CD4 TCRbeta sequences fell significantly after transplant.

The protocol was immunoSEQ multiplex PCR, while the TCRdb copy is restricted to in-frame clones and leaves out a portion. Seen here are about 120,000 clones, 90% observed once, and the top ten hold around 0.86%. Trimming cost V 7 bases and J 3 bases; bases outside gene matches: 12. Germline CDR1 and CDR2: WSHSY and SAAADI. The CDR3 is 15 amino acids. This TCR was recovered from a human patient who received a liver transplant. Part of the T cell pool may stem from the graft donor. Sequencing was performed on CD4+ T cells from blood, taken 12 months after liver transplant. The V and J genes are TRBV10-2 and TRBJ2-7; 7 bases are a match to TRBD2. The CDR3 coding sequence is TGCGCCAGCAAGGTGTGGGCGGGAGAGGTCTACGAGCAGTACTTC. As protein: CASKVWAGEVYEQYF.